Following are 32 T cell receptor beta chains from one sample sequenced in a study of T cell repertoires in aging, cancer and after chemotherapy. Peripheral blood genomic DNA, not sorted cells or RNA, was the template. TRB rearrangements spanning V, D and J were amplified using mixed TRB-A/B primers. Each CDR3 protein is one row after TCRdb ran MiXCR on the multiplex PCR reads. Of around 11,000 distinct CDR3 sequences listed, under 45% are singletons. The sample consisted of blood. The receptors here all came from a human donor in good health.

The chain is built from TRBV7-9 and TRBJ2-7, with 7 positions matching TRBD1. V gave up 3 bases and J gave up 4 bases; unmatched junction bases: 3. This CDR3 spans 13 amino acids. CDR1 and CDR2 from the germline V gene are SEHNR and FQNEAQ (reference sequence). The CDR3 bases are TGTGCCAGCAGCTTCGGACAGGAATACGAGCAGTACGTC. Protein sequence: CASSFGQEYEQYV.

This clonotype appeared a few times. The chain couples TRBV28 to TRBJ1-2; TRBD1 agrees at 7 bases. Germline values: CDR1 MDHEN, CDR2 SYDVKM. V was pared by 3 bases and J by 0 bases, with 7 bases of the junction left unmatched. The CDR3 consists of 16 residues. This CDR3 is CASSFPQGGANYGYTF. The CDR3 DNA reads TGTGCCAGCAGTTTCCCCCAGGGGGGAGCTAACTATGGCTACACCTTC.

V gene TRBV15 combines with J gene TRBJ2-5, with D uncertain. Germline-derived CDR1 and CDR2 are LNHNV and YYDKDF (reference sequence). The CDR3 is 11 amino acids. The V gene lost 5 bases and the J gene lost 5 bases, with 6 bases spanning the gap. CDR3 nucleotide sequence: TGTGCCACCAGCCTGAGGGAGACCCAGTACTTC. This gives the protein CATSLRETQYF.

The chain uses TRBV3-1 and TRBJ2-1; D gene uncertain. This CDR3 is built from 13 residues. V dropped 5 bases and J dropped 12 bases, with 17 bases sitting between them. In germline, CDR1 is LGHDT, CDR2 YNNKEL (reference sequence). The CDR3 region is CASSKLTGDGQFF. CDR3 bases: TGTGCCAGCAGCAAGTTAACTGGTGATGGGCAGTTCTTC.

This clonotype has more than one count but fewer than ten. The chain recombines TRBV28 with TRBJ1-5; 7 bases fit TRBD1. With 6 bases clipped from V and 2 bases from J, the junction kept 4 bases outside the gene matches. This CDR3 is built from 14 residues. Germline V gene sequence: CDR1 MDHEN, CDR2 SYDVKM. CDR3 DNA: TGTGCCAGCAGGAAAGGGGGCGGCAATCAGCCCCAGCATTTT. It specifies CASRKGGGNQPQHF.

The chain recombines TRBV6-5 with TRBJ1-3; no clear D. The CDR3 contains 12 residues. The germline V gene has CDR1 MNHEY and CDR2 SVGAGI. The V and J ends lost 9 bases and 1 base respectively, with 7 bases between them. The CDR3 bases are TGTGCCAGTCTAGATTCTGGAAACACCATATATTTT. This translates into CASLDSGNTIYF.

The sample holds a few counts of this clonotype. V and J are TRBV20-1 and TRBJ1-3; D unresolved. V was trimmed by 0 bases and J by 0 bases, leaving 9 bases between them. This CDR3 region has 15 residues. Germline CDR1 and CDR2: DFQATT and SNEGSKA (reference sequence). The CDR3 loop is CSARDRFSSGNTIYF. The CDR3 nucleotides read TGCAGTGCTAGAGATCGCTTTAGCTCTGGAAACACCATATATTTT.

This rearrangement joins TRBV20-1 to TRBJ1-1, with D uncertain. This CDR3 is 11 amino acids long. Germline assignment: CDR1 DFQATT and CDR2 SNEGSKA (reference sequence). The germline V and J ends were trimmed by 8 bases and 0 bases, with 7 bases remaining between them. DNA of the CDR3: TGCAGTACGAATCTGAACACTGAAGCTTTCTTT. It is translated as CSTNLNTEAFF.

The chain has TRBV11-2 and TRBJ1-2; TRBD1 is a possible D gene (6 bases). The CDR3 totals 14 residues. V dropped 0 bases and J dropped 4 bases, with 9 bases sitting between them. Germline CDR1 is SGHAT and CDR2 is FQNNGV. The CDR3 region is CASSLDDRPYGYTF. The CDR3 DNA reads TGTGCCAGCAGCTTAGACGACAGGCCCTATGGCTACACCTTC.

Remarks on this clonotype: At one of its ends the junction is not consistent with the germline gene, which may arise from a read error. CDR3 bases: TGCGCCACCAGTCCGACAACAGGCGTTGAAGCTTTCTTT. This gives the protein CATSPTTGVEAFF. This sequence joins TRBV10-1 and TRBJ1-1, with D tentatively TRBD1 (5 bases). Per the germline V gene, CDR1 is WNHNN and CDR2 is SYGVQD (reference sequence). CDR3 length equals 13 residues.

This rearrangement joins TRBV6-6 to TRBJ1-2; 9 bases match TRBD1. The junction had 15 bases not matched to a gene; V was cut back by 5 bases and J by 8 bases. This CDR3 spans 16 amino acids. CDR1 and CDR2 from the germline V gene are MNHNY and SVGAGI (reference sequence). The chain's CDR3 is CASSPRTGALLKGYTF. The CDR3, as DNA: TGTGCCAGCAGTCCACGGACAGGGGCCCTATTAAAAGGCTACACCTTC.

In its sample, this clonotype was seen a few times. This chain connects TRBV4-1 to TRBJ2-2; no reliable D call. CDR1 is MGHRA, CDR2 YSYEKL, per germline. The V end lost 3 bases, the J end lost 1 base, and 0 bases lay between the germline ends. The CDR3 covers 12 residues. The CDR3 DNA reads TGCGCCAGCAGCCAGAACACCGGGGAGCTGTTTTTT. This encodes CASSQNTGELFF.

This clonotype was seen only once. One base away lies a much larger clone, so this may be a sequencing read error. J is TRBJ1-2 and V is TRBV6-1; possibly TRBD1 for D (5 bases). Trimming stripped 5 bases from V and 1 base from J, with 14 bases between. CDR1 is MNHNS and CDR2 is SASEGT in the germline V gene. The CDR3 has 15 amino acids. CDR3 DNA: TGTGCCAGCAGTTACGAGGCAGGGAATAACTATGGCTACACCTTC. It is translated as CASSYEAGNNYGYTF.

A remark on this clonotype: An end of the junction differs from the germline gene, which may be a read error. The rearrangement uses TRBV6-5 and TRBJ1-6; 7 bases agree with TRBD1. Germline V gives CDR1 MNHEY, CDR2 SVGAGI. The CDR3 is 14 residues long. DNA for the CDR3: TGTGTCAGCAGGATCCAGGGGGAGTATTCACCCCTCCACTTT. This gives the protein CVSRIQGEYSPLHF.

For this clonotype: A much larger clone lies a single base off, so this may be a read error. The chain employs TRBV10-3 and TRBJ1-2, with D possibly matching TRBD1 (6 bases). This CDR3 has 14 residues. Deletions cut 10 bases from V and 4 bases from J, with 19 bases between. The V gene's germline CDR1 is ENHRY and CDR2 SYGVKD. The CDR3 DNA reads as TGTGCCAGCAACGCCGGGACACACGTCTATGGCTACACCTTC. As protein: CASNAGTHVYGYTF.

This chain links TRBV18 with TRBJ1-1, with TRBD1 matching 7 bases. V shed 3 bases, J shed 0 bases, and the junction held 7 bases outside the gene matches. The CDR3 runs to 16 residues. Per germline, CDR1 KGHSH and CDR2 LQKENI. The CDR3 protein is CASSPLDRPMNTEAFF. CDR3 nucleotide sequence: TGTGCCAGCTCACCTTTGGACAGGCCCATGAACACTGAAGCTTTCTTT.

This chain joins TRBV20-1 and TRBJ1-2, with a tentative D call TRBD1 (5 bases). Germline CDR1 DFQATT, CDR2 SNEGSKA (reference sequence). V gave up 3 bases and J gave up 2 bases, with 25 bases separating them. The CDR3 spans 18 residues. The CDR3 coding sequence is TGCAGTGCTAGGTACTCCCGGGACCATCCGGGTTCCAACTATGGCTACACCTTC. This translates into CSARYSRDHPGSNYGYTF.

There are a few counts of this clonotype. The gene calls are TRBV4-1 and TRBJ1-5; D remains unclear. This CDR3 comprises 15 residues. With 1 base removed from V and 3 bases from J, the gap between germline ends came to 10 bases. Germline V gene data show CDR1 as MGHRA and CDR2 as YSYEKL. In DNA, the CDR3 is TGCGCCAGCAGCCAAGTCAGCGGTAACAATCAGCCCCAGCATTTT. Translating gives CASSQVSGNNQPQHF.

The chain uses TRBV4-1 and TRBJ1-3, with no clear D. The V gene lost 0 bases and the J gene lost 0 bases, with 9 bases spanning the gap. The CDR3 totals 16 residues. CDR1 MGHRA and CDR2 YSYEKL come from the germline V gene. CDR3 nucleotide sequence: TGCGCCAGCAGCCAAGATCCGGTCATCTCTGGAAACACCATATATTTT. This sequence encodes CASSQDPVISGNTIYF.

To note about this clonotype: Sequence at one end of the junction differs from germline and may be a read error. The gene calls are TRBV10-2 and TRBJ1-1, with 10 bases fitting TRBD1. The CDR3 totals 14 residues. CDR1 WSHSY and CDR2 SAAADI come from the germline V gene. The CDR3 sequence is CAISPGQGIPEAFF. The CDR3 nucleotides read TGTGCCATCAGCCCGGGACAGGGGATACCTGAAGCTTTCTTT.

V is TRBV29-1 and J is TRBJ1-5; 7 nucleotides match TRBD1. V was clipped by 6 bases and J by 7 bases; unmatched bases: 9. The CDR3 length is 13 residues. CDR1 is SQVTM and CDR2 is ANQGSEA in the germline V gene. CDR3: CSVQLQGTQPQHF. The CDR3 DNA is TGCAGCGTGCAACTACAGGGGACCCAGCCCCAGCATTTT.

V is TRBV6-1 and J is TRBJ2-5; 12 nucleotides line up with TRBD2. CDR3 length: 18 amino acids. The trim removed 3 bases at V and 1 base at J, leaving 9 bases unmatched. Germline V gives CDR1 MNHNS, CDR2 SASEGT. This CDR3 reads CASSEWASGGALQETQYF. The DNA for the CDR3 is TGTGCCAGCAGTGAGTGGGCTAGCGGGGGGGCCCTCCAAGAGACCCAGTACTTC.

This sequence joins TRBV27 and TRBJ2-2; D is unresolved. This CDR3 has 13 amino acids. Per the germline V gene, CDR1 is MNHEY and CDR2 is SMNVEV (reference sequence). Deletions cut 5 bases from V and 1 base from J, with 5 bases between. The CDR3 sequence: CASSGRNTGELFF. The CDR3 DNA reads TGTGCCAGCAGTGGTAGGAACACCGGGGAGCTGTTTTTT.

This clonotype has more than one count but fewer than ten. This chain uses TRBV5-1 with TRBJ1-6, with no clear D. The CDR3 covers 15 residues. Germline assignment: CDR1 SGHRS and CDR2 YFSETQ. V was pared by 1 base and J by 5 bases, with 10 bases between. This chain's CDR3 is CASSLTVANNSPLHF. The CDR3 DNA is TGCGCCAGCAGCTTGACGGTGGCTAATAATTCACCCCTCCACTTT.

The V and J genes are TRBV2 and TRBJ1-2; possible D gene TRBD1, 5 bases. The CDR3 is made up of 15 amino acids. Per germline, CDR1 SNHLY and CDR2 FYNNEI. With 2 bases removed from V and 2 bases from J, the gap between germline ends came to 12 bases. CDR3 region: CASSEQGRGNYGYTF. The CDR3 DNA reads TGTGCCAGCAGTGAACAGGGACGCGGGAACTATGGCTACACCTTC.

This sequence joins TRBV6-6 and TRBJ1-2; 8 nucleotides agree with TRBD1. Germline V gene sequence: CDR1 MNHNY, CDR2 SVGAGI (reference sequence). Trimming cost V 5 bases and J 6 bases; bases outside gene matches: 11. The CDR3 length is 15 residues. CDR3 nucleotides: TGTGCCAGCAGTGTCATGACAGGGGATCATGATGGCTACACCTTC. It specifies CASSVMTGDHDGYTF.

Concerning this clonotype: This may arise from a read error, as a much more abundant clone is one base away. CDR3 nucleotide sequence: TGCAGCGTTGGACAGGGAACCTACGTGCAGTACTTC. Translation: CSVGQGTYVQYF. The rearrangement links TRBV29-1 to TRBJ2-7, with 7 bases fitting TRBD1. Germline values: CDR1 SQVTM, CDR2 ANQGSEA. The CDR3 length is 12 residues.

This chain connects TRBV21-1 to TRBJ1-5; the table's D call of TRBD1 was not tested on the DNA. TRBV21-1 is a pseudogene. CDR3 length: 18 amino acids. The CDR3 here is CASSLRETRDSHNQPQHF. The CDR3 DNA is TGTGCCAGCAGCCTCCGAGAGACCCGGGACAGTCACAATCAGCCCCAGCATTTT.

The CDR3 coding sequence is TGCAGTGTTTTGGGGGACAGAGTTACCGGGGAGCTGTTTTTT. Protein product: CSVLGDRVTGELFF. This chain uses TRBV20-1 with TRBJ2-2; 7 positions match TRBD1. V trimming: 7 bases; J trimming: 5 bases; junction bases outside the gene matches: 10. Looked up from germline, CDR1 is DFQATT and CDR2 is SNEGSKA (reference sequence). This CDR3 has 14 residues.

By share of the sample, this clonotype is medium-sized (0.01 to 0.1%). The chain joins TRBV6-5 to TRBJ1-1; D is unclear. Germline CDR1 reads MNHEY; CDR2 reads SVGAGI. This CDR3 is built from 14 residues. V lost 4 bases, J lost 1 base, and 10 bases lay in between. The CDR3 reads CASSLSGGNTEAFF. The CDR3 DNA follows: TGTGCCAGCAGTTTATCGGGAGGGAACACTGAAGCTTTCTTT.

The J gene is TRBJ1-1, the V gene TRBV19; TRBD1 aligns across 7 bases. CDR3 length: 13 residues. Germline CDR1 is LNHDA and CDR2 is SQIVND (reference sequence). The V gene end was trimmed by 3 bases and the J gene end by 10 bases; junction bases not matched to a gene: 8. The CDR3 loop reads CASSIGGGLRAFF. In nucleotides, the CDR3 is TGTGCCAGTAGTATTGGAGGGGGCTTGCGAGCTTTCTTT.

This clonotype was observed a few times. This chain joins TRBV6-5 and TRBJ1-2; TRBD1 agrees at 9 bases. The CDR3 length is 17 residues. Germline trimming cut 5 bases from V and 2 bases from J; bases unmatched to any gene: 12. Germline loops: CDR1 MNHEY, CDR2 SVGAGI. This chain's CDR3 is CASSQSGTGFSNYGYTF. DNA of the CDR3: TGTGCCAGCAGTCAATCCGGGACAGGGTTTTCGAACTATGGCTACACCTTC.